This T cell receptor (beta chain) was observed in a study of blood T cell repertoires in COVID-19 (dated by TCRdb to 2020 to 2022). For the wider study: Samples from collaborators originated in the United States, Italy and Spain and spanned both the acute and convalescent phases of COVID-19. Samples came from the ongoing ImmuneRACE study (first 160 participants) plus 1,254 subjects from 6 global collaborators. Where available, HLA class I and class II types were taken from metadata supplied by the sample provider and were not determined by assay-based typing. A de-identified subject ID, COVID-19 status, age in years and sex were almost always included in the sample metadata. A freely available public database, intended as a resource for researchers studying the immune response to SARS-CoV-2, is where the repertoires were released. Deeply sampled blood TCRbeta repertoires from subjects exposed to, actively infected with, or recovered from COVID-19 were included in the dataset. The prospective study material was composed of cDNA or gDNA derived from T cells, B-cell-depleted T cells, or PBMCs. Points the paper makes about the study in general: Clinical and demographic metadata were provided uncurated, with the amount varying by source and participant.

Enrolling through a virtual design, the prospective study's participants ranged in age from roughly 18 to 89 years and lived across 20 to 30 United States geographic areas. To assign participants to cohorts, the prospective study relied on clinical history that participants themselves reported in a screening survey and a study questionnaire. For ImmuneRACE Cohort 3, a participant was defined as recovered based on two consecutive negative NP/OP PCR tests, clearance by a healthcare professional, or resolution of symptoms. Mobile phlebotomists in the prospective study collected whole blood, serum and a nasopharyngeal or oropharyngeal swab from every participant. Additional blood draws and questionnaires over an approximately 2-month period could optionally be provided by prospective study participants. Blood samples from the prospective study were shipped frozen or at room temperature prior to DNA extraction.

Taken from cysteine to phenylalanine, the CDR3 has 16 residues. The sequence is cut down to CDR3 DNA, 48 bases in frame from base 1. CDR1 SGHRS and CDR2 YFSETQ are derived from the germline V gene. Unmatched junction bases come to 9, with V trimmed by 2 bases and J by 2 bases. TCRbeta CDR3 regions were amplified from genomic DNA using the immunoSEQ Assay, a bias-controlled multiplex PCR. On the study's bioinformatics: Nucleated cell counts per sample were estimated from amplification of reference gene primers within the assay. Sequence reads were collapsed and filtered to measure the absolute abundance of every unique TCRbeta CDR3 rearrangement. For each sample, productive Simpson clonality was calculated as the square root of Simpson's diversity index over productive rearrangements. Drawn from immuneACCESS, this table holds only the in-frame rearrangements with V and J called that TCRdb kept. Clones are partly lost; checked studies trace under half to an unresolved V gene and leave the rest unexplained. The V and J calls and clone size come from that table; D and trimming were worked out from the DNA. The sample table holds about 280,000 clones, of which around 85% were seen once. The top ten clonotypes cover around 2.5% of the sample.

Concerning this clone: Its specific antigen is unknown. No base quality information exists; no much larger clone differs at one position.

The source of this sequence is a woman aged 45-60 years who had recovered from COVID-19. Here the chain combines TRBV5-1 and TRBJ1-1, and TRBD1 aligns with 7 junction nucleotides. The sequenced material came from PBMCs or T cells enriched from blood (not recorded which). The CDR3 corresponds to CASSLSTGTANTEAFF. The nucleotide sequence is TGCGCCAGCAGCTTATCAACCGGGACAGCAAACACTGAAGCTTTCTTT.